These T cell receptor beta chains were read from a single sample in a study of vaccination and CD4 T cells after COVID-19. TCRdb re-called the PCR reads with MiXCR, one entry per CDR3 protein. The table shows 3,500 to 4,000 distinct CDR3 sequences, with under 20% occurring only once. The antigens of these receptors remain unknown. Sequencing was performed on CD4+ T cells from blood, cultured in vitro. The origin of the receptors is a human donor who had recovered from COVID-19. Both conserved end residues are part of each CDR3. D genes are given only for firm matches. The listing skips clone size in some rows; elsewhere it reads once, few, many or a size class.

>NA|few|TRBV19|TRBJ2-7
CASSIEGPATEQYF
TGTGCCAGTAGTATCGAAGGCCCCGCCACCGAGCAGTACTTC
>TRBD1|NA|TRBV2|TRBJ2-3
CASTSDGVVQGTQYF
TGTGCCAGCACCTCGGACGGTGTGGTACAGGGGACGCAGTATTTT
>TRBD2|few|TRBV6-1|TRBJ2-5
CASSEALLAGGPQETQYF
TGTGCCAGCAGTGAAGCTTTGCTAGCGGGGGGACCCCAAGAGACCCAGTACTTC
>NA|medium-sized|TRBV19|TRBJ2-5
CASSMRTTQETQYF
TGTGCCAGTAGTATGCGGACTACACAAGAGACCCAGTACTTC
>NA|few|TRBV5-4|TRBJ2-1
CASSLAGSGTQFF
TGTGCCAGCAGCTTGGCCGGGAGTGGAACACAGTTCTTC
>NA|NA|TRBV6-1|TRBJ2-1
CASSPSTGSSYNEQFF
TGTGCCAGCAGCCCCTCTACGGGGAGCTCCTACAATGAGCAGTTCTTC
>TRBD2|NA|TRBV7-8|TRBJ2-4
CASSLKAGGLAKNIQYF
TGTGCCAGCAGCTTAAAGGCGGGGGGCCTGGCCAAAAACATTCAGTACTTC
>NA|NA|TRBV5-5|TRBJ2-5
CASSRSGRWEDETQYF
TGTGCCAGCAGCCGCTCCGGGCGGTGGGAAGATGAGACCCAGTACTTC
>NA|NA|TRBV20-1|TRBJ2-3
CSAPLEPTDTQYF
TGCAGTGCCCCGTTAGAGCCCACAGATACGCAGTATTTT
>NA|few|TRBV5-1|TRBJ2-5
CASSSTGDVQETQYF
TGCGCCAGCAGCTCGACAGGAGATGTCCAAGAGACCCAGTACTTC
>NA|few|TRBV12-3/TRBV12-4|TRBJ1-6
CASSLQGIGSPLHF
TGTGCCAGCAGTTTACAGGGAATTGGTTCACCCCTCCACTTT
>NA|few|TRBV20-1|TRBJ1-1
CSARSGNTEAFF
TGCAGTGCTAGATCAGGGAACACTGAAGCTTTCTTT
>NA|NA|TRBV5-1|TRBJ2-3
CASSRTGSTDTQYF
TGCGCCAGCAGCCGGACGGGGAGCACAGATACGCAGTATTTT
>NA|large|TRBV19|TRBJ2-7
CASSIVPPSEQYF
TGTGCCAGTAGTATAGTCCCCCCAAGCGAGCAGTACTTC
>TRBD2|NA|TRBV19|TRBJ2-1
CASMTPGLGPQSYNEQFF
TGTGCCAGTATGACACCGGGACTAGGGCCCCAATCCTACAATGAGCAGTTCTTC
>NA|NA|TRBV7-6|TRBJ2-3
CASSLGLGGGGPNTQYF
TGTGCCAGCAGCTTAGGACTGGGGGGCGGGGGCCCAAATACGCAGTATTTT
>TRBD1|NA|TRBV19|TRBJ1-5
CATRQGGQPQHF
TGTGCCACCAGACAGGGAGGTCAGCCCCAGCATTTT
>TRBD1|NA|TRBV6-1|TRBJ1-1
CASRRPDREAFF
TGTGCCAGCAGAAGACCGGACAGGGAAGCTTTCTTT
>NA|NA|TRBV6-1|TRBJ2-6
CASIPHVEGSGANVLTF
TGTGCCAGCATCCCTCACGTCGAGGGCTCTGGGGCCAACGTCCTGACTTTC